This TCR beta chain was captured by sequencing in a study of T cells expressing NK-cell markers. CDR3 length equals 14 residues. 5'RACE template switching with UMIs produced the TCR beta cDNA. From its re-call of the 5' RACE reads, TCRdb lists each CDR3 protein once, without DNA. This table lists about 540,000 distinct CDR3 sequences. The chain employs TRBV12-3 or TRBV12-4 and TRBJ2-1; TCRdb's D gene call, TRBD2, goes unchecked for lack of DNA. The source is a man between 18 and 29 years old in good health. Sequenced material: blood T cells: a sorted CD56 or NKG2C T cell subset, CD4+ or CD8+ T cells, or bulk PBMC T cells (not recorded which). The CDR3 reads CASTAALFYNEQFF.